This T cell receptor beta chain was profiled in a study of CD8+CD57+ T cells in acquired aplastic anemia. Genomic DNA, serving as template, underwent TCR beta VDJ and CDR3 profiling. TCRdb used MiXCR to reprocess the reads, holding one entry per CDR3 protein. The sample carries approximately 190,000 distinct CDR3 sequences, around 66% recorded once. The CDR3 length is 14 residues. Germline V gives CDR1 DFQATT, CDR2 SNEGSKA (reference sequence). The junction had 5 bases not matched to a gene; V was cut back by 5 bases and J by 5 bases. The chain recombines TRBV20-1 with TRBJ2-3; TRBD1 aligns across 12 bases. The sequence came from a human donor with severe aplastic anemia or a healthy control (not recorded which). Specimen: sorted CD4+, CD8+, or CD8+CD57+ T cells (not recorded which) from PBMCs. In nucleotides, the CDR3 is TGCAGTGCTTGGGACAGGGGGCGTGTAGATACGCAGTATTTT. Translated, it gives CSAWDRGRVDTQYF.